This T cell receptor beta chain was obtained from a study of blood T cell repertoires in COVID-19. J lost 2 bases, V lost 10 bases, and 7 bases had no gene match. Germline assignment: CDR1 MNHEY and CDR2 SVGAGI. The CDR3 sequence is 14 residues long. TCRdb's table, derived via immunoSEQ multiplex PCR, lists solely in-frame clones and lacks some. This table holds 200,000 to 250,000 clones, around 88% found once. The TCR originated in a woman aged 25 to 39 who had recovered from COVID-19. The rearrangement joins TRBV6-5 to TRBJ1-3; 8 nucleotides align to TRBD1. The sample consisted of peripheral blood. The CDR3 is CATRPTGAGNTIYF. CDR3 nucleotide sequence: TGTGCCACCCGACCGACAGGGGCTGGAAACACCATATATTTT.